This TCR beta chain was sequenced in a study of cytomegalovirus exposure and HLA in healthy donors. Primers for the PCR totalled 60 Vbeta and 13 Jbeta. Authors' methods: Later reanalysis found 70 million to 95 million unique TCR beta chains, roughly 10 million of them shared. TCRdb's copy holds only in-frame clones and misses some; the assay was immunoSEQ multiplex PCR. The DNA gave D and trimming, while V, J and clone size come from that table. The sample yields 100,000 to 120,000 clones, over 65% seen once. Overall study findings and caveats: A previous analysis found most TCR beta V segments productive roughly 87% or roughly 30% of the time. Association of approximately 18,000 TCR beta sequences with HLA alleles was found at 0.05 false discovery rate in a later analysis. Later, TCR association rates were found to vary by HLA locus, highest for DRB1 and lowest for HLA-C.

Concerning this clone: The antigen is not known.

Sample: PBMCs. The receptor's source is a man between 40 and 49 years old in good health and CMV-seropositive.

This CDR3 is CASSGDRGLYYGYTF. The DNA of the CDR3 is TGTGCCAGCAGTGGGGACAGGGGGCTTTACTATGGCTACACCTTC. This rearrangement joins TRBV6-1 to TRBJ1-2; TRBD1 agrees at 12 bases. Trimming removed 4 bases from V and 3 bases from J; junction bases left unmatched: 3. In germline, CDR1 is MNHNS, CDR2 SASEGT. The CDR3 covers 15 residues.